The sequence of this T cell receptor (beta chain) was determined in a study of blood T cell repertoires in COVID-19. Across the study: The samples span acute and convalescent COVID-19 from the United States, Italy and Spain. From T cells, B-cell-depleted T cells, or PBMCs came the material, which was cDNA or gDNA.

Per the authors' pipeline: Estimation of nucleated cell counts was performed using reference gene primer amplification. The assay was immunoSEQ multiplex PCR, and TCRdb's table has in-frame clones only and misses some. Clonal size and the V and J genes are those of that table, whereas D and trimming came from the DNA. The sample lists 98,000 or so clones, about 90% occurring once. The sequencing input was peripheral blood. This clonotype originated in a human donor in a cohort sampled during active COVID-19.

CDR3 sequence: CASSLLVQNTQYF. DNA of the CDR3: TGTGCCAGCAGTTTACTCGTCCAGAATACGCAGTATTTT. The chain employs TRBV28 and TRBJ2-3, with D uncertain. The germline V gene has CDR1 MDHEN and CDR2 SYDVKM. V lost 2 bases and J 7 bases, leaving 10 bases between the germline ends. This CDR3 region has 13 residues.